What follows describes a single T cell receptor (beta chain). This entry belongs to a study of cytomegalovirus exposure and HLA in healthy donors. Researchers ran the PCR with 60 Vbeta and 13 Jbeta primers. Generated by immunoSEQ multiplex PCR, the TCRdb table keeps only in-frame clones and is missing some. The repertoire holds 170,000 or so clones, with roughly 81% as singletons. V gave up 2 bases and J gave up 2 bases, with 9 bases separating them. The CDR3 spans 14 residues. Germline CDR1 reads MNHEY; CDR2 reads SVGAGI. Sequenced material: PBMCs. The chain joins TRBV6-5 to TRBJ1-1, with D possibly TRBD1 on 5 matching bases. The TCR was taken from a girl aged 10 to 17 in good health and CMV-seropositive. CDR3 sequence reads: CASSYAQANTEAFF. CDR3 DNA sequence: TGTGCCAGCAGTTACGCACAGGCTAACACTGAAGCTTTCTTT.